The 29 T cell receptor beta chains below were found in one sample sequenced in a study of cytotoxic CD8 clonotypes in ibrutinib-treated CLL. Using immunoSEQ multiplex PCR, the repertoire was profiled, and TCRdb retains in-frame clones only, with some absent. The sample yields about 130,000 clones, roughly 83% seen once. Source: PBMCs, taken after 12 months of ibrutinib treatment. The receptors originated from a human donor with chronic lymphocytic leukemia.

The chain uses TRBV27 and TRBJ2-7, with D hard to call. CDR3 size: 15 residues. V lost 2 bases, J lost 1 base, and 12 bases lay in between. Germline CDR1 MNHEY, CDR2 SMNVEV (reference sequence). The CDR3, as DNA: TGTGCCAGCAGTTTAAGCGCAGACCTTTCCTACGAGCAGTACTTC. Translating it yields CASSLSADLSYEQYF.

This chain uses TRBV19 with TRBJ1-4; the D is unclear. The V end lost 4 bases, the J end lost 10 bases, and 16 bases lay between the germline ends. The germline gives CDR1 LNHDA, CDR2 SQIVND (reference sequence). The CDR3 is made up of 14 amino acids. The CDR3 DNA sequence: TGTGCCAGTAGTACCTACGACGGAAAGGGAAAACTGTTTTTT. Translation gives CASSTYDGKGKLFF. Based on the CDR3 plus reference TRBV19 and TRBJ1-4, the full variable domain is DGGITQSPKYLFRKEGQNVTLSCEQNLNHDAMYWYRQDPGQGLRLIYYSQIVNDFQKGDIAEGYSVSREKKESFPLTVTSAQKNPTAFYLCASSTYDGKGKLFFGSGTQLSVL.

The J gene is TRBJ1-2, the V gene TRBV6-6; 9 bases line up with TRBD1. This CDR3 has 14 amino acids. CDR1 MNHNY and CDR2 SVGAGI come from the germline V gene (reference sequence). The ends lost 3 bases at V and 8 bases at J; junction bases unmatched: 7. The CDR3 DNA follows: TGTGCCAGCAGTTATTCCGGGACAGGGAGGGGCTACACCTTC. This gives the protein CASSYSGTGRGYTF.

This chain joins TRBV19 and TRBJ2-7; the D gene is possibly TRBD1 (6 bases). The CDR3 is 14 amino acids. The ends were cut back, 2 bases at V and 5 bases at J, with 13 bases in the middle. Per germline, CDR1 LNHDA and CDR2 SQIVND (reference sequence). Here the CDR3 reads CASSIWQGSDEQYF. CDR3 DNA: TGTGCCAGTAGTATATGGCAGGGGAGCGACGAGCAGTACTTC.

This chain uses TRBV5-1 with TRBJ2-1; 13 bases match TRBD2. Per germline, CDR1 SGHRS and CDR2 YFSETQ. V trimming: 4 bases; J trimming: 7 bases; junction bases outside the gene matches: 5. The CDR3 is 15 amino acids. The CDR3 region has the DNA TGCGCCAGCAGCGGGGGACTAGCGGGATATAATGAGCAGTTCTTC. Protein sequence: CASSGGLAGYNEQFF.

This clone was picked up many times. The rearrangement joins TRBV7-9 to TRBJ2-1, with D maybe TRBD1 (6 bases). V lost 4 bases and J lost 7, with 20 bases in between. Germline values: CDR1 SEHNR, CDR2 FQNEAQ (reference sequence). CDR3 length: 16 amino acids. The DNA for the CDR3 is TGTGCCAGCAGCTCCAGGGGCGTGAGTTTACGTAATGAGCAGTTCTTC. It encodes CASSSRGVSLRNEQFF.

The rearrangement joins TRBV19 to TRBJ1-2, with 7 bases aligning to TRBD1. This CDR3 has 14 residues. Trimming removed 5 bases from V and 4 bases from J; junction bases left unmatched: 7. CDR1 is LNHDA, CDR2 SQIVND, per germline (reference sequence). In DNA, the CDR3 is TGTGCCAGTAGTTTATTGACAGGGAGCTATGGCTACACCTTC. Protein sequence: CASSLLTGSYGYTF.

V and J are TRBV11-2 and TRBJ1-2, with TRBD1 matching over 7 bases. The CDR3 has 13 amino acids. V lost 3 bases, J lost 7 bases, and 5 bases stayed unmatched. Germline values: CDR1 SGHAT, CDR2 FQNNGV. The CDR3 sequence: CASSFRGASGYTF. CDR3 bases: TGTGCCAGCAGCTTCAGGGGGGCTAGTGGCTACACCTTC.

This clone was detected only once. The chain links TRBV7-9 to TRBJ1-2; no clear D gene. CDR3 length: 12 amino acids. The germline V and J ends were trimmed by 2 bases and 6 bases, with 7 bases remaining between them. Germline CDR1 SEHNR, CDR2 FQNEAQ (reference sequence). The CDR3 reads CASSLNPDGYTF. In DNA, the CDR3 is TGTGCCAGCAGCTTAAATCCGGATGGCTACACCTTC.

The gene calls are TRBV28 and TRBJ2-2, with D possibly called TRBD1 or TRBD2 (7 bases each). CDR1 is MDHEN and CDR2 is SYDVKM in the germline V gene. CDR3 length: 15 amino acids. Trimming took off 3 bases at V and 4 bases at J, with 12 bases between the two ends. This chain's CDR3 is CASSLGRGLTGELFF. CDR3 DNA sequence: TGTGCCAGCAGTTTGGGGAGGGGGCTCACCGGGGAGCTGTTTTTT.

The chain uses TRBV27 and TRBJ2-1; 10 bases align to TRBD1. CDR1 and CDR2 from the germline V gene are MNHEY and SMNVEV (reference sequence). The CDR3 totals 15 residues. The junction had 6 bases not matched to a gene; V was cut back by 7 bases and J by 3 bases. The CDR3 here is CASTYDRGLYNEQFF. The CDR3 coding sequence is TGTGCCAGCACTTATGACAGGGGGCTCTACAATGAGCAGTTCTTC.

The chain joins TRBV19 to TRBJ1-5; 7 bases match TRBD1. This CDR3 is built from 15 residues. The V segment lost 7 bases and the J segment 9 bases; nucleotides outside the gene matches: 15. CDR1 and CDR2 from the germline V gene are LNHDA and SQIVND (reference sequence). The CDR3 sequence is CASTTGDPTSRPQHF. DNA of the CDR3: TGTGCCAGTACCACAGGGGACCCTACCTCTAGGCCCCAGCATTTT. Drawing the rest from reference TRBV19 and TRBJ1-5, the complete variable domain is DGGITQSPKYLFRKEGQNVTLSCEQNLNHDAMYWYRQDPGQGLRLIYYSQIVNDFQKGDIAEGYSVSREKKESFPLTVTSAQKNPTAFYLCASTTGDPTSRPQHFGDGTRLSIL.

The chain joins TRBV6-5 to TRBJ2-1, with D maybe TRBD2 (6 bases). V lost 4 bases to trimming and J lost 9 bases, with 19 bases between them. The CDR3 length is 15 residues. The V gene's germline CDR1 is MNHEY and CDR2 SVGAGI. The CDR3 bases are TGTGCCAGCAGTTCTGGACTGACGGGGGTGGGTGAGCAGTTCTTC. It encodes CASSSGLTGVGEQFF.

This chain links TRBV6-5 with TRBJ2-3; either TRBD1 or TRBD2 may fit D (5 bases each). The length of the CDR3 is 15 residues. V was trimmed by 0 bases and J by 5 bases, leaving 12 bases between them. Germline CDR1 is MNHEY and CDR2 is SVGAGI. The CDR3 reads CASSYSGGRLDTQYF. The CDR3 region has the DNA TGTGCCAGCAGTTACTCTGGGGGACGCTTAGATACGCAGTATTTT.

CDR3 amino acids: CSVVDWTDTYNEQFF. The CDR3 coding sequence is TGCAGCGTTGTTGATTGGACGGACACCTACAATGAGCAGTTCTTC. The chain is built from TRBV29-1 and TRBJ2-1; tentative D call: TRBD1 (5 bases). Germline V gene lookup returns CDR1 SQVTM and CDR2 ANQGSEA. Trimming pared 4 bases from V and 2 bases from J, leaving 15 bases between. The CDR3 is 15 amino acids.

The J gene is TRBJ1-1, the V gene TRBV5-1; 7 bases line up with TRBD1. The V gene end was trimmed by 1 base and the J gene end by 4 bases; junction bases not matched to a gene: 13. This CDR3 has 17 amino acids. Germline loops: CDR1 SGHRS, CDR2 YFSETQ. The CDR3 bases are TGCGCCAGCAGCTTGATGTCAAGACAGGGAGGGAGCACTGAAGCTTTCTTT. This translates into CASSLMSRQGGSTEAFF.

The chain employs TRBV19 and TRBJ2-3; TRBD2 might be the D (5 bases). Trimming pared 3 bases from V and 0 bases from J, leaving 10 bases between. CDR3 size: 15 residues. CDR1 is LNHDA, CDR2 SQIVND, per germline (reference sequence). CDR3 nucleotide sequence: TGTGCCAGTAGTATCTCTCCGGGAAGCACAGATACGCAGTATTTT. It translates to CASSISPGSTDTQYF.

The CDR3 DNA reads as TGTGCCAGCTCAACAGAGACAGATACGCAGTATTTT. It translates to CASSTETDTQYF. This chain connects TRBV18 to TRBJ2-3, with D unresolved. V lost 5 bases and J lost 3, with 6 bases in between. The CDR3 is made up of 12 amino acids. Germline V lookup: CDR1 KGHSH, CDR2 LQKENI.

CDR3 in DNA: TGCAGCGTTGCTGAGACAGGGGGCGGCGAAGCTTTCTTT. Amino acid sequence: CSVAETGGGEAFF. The chain couples TRBV29-1 to TRBJ1-1; the match to TRBD1 covers 10 bases. CDR1 is SQVTM, CDR2 ANQGSEA, per germline. V lost 4 bases to trimming and J lost 8 bases; unmatched junction nucleotides: 7. CDR3 length: 13 amino acids.

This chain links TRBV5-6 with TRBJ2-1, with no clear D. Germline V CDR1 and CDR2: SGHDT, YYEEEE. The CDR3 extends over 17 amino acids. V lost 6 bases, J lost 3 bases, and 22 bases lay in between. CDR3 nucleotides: TGTGCCAGCACCTTCCTTGGGTCCGGGTCCCTCTACAATGAGCAGTTCTTC. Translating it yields CASTFLGSGSLYNEQFF.

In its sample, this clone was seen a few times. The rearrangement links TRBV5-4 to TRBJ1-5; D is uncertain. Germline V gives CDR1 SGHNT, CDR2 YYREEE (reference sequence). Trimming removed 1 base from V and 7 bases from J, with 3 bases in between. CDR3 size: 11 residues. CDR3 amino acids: CASSLRQPQHF. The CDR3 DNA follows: TGTGCCAGCAGCTTGAGGCAGCCCCAGCATTTT.

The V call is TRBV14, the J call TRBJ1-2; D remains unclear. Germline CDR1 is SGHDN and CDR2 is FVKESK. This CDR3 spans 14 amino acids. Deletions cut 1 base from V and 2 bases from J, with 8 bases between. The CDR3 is CASSQVDRNYGYTF. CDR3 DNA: TGTGCCAGCAGCCAAGTGGACCGAAACTATGGCTACACCTTC.

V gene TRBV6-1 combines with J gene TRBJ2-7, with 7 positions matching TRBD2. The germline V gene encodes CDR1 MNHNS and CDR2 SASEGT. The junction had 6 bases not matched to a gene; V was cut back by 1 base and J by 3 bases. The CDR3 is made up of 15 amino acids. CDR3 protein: CASSEGASGLYEQYF. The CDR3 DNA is TGTGCCAGCAGTGAAGGTGCTAGCGGACTCTACGAGCAGTACTTC.

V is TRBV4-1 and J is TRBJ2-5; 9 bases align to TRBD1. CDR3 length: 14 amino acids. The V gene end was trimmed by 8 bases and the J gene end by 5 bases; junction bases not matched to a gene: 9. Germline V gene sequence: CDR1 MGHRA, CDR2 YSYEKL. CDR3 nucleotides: TGCGCCAGCGGCAGAGGGACAGGGTTGGAGACCCAGTACTTC. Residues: CASGRGTGLETQYF.

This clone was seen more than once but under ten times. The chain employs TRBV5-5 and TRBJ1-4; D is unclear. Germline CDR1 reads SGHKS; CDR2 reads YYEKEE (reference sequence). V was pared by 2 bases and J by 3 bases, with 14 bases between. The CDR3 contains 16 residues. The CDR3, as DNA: TGTGCCAGCAGCTTCGAGCGGCGCGGGGCTAATGAAAAACTGTTTTTT. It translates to CASSFERRGANEKLFF.

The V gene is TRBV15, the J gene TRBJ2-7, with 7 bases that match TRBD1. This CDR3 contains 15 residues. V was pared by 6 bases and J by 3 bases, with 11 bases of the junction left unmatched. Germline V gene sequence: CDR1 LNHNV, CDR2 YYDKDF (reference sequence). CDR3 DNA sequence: TGTGCCACCAGAAAGACAGGGTCTTTAGGCTACGAGCAGTACTTC. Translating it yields CATRKTGSLGYEQYF.

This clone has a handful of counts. CDR3 coding DNA: TGTGCCAGCAGTTGGACAGTGATGAACACTGAAGCTTTCTTT. Its protein is CASSWTVMNTEAFF. The chain combines TRBV27 with TRBJ1-1; TRBD1 is a possible D gene (6 bases). The CDR3 spans 14 residues. V shed 4 bases and J shed 0 bases, with 9 bases lying between them. Germline CDR1 reads MNHEY; CDR2 reads SMNVEV (reference sequence).

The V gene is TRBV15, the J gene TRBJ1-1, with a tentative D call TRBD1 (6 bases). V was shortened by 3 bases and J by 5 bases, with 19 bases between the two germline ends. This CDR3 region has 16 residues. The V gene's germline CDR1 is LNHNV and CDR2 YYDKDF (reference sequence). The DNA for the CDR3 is TGTGCCACCAGCAGGAAAAGGACGGGGGCGGGTACTGAAGCTTTCTTT. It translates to CATSRKRTGAGTEAFF. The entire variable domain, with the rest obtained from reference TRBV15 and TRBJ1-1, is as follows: DAMVIQNPRYQVTQFGKPVTLSCSQTLNHNVMYWYQQKSSQAPKLLFHYYDKDFNNEADTPDNFQSRRPNTSFCFLDIRSPGLGDTAMYLCATSRKRTGAGTEAFFGQGTRLTVV.

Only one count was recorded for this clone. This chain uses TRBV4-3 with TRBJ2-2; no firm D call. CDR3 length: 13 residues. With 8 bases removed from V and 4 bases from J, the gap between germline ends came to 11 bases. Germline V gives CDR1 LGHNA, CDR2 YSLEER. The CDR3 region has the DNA TGCGCCAGCGCATTAGTGGGCACCGGGGAGCTGTTTTTT. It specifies CASALVGTGELFF.